The 23 T cell receptor beta chains below all came from one sample that was sequenced in a study of early T cells in non-severe SARS-CoV-2 infection. In TCRdb, the 5' RACE reads were re-called with MiXCR into one record per CDR3 protein. The table includes approximately 48,000 distinct CDR3 sequences, roughly 9.3% detected once. The sample taken for sequencing was whole blood. These TCRs come from an adult who was a healthcare worker with PCR-confirmed SARS-CoV-2 infection or an uninfected control (not recorded which).

The CDR3 DNA is TGTGCCAGCAACGACCCCAGTCGAGAGCAGTTCTTC. The encoded protein is CASNDPSREQFF. This chain joins TRBV12-3 or TRBV12-4 and TRBJ2-1; the D is unclear. The V gene lost 7 bases and the J gene lost 10 bases, with 14 bases spanning the gap. The CDR3 is 12 residues long.

This clonotype was seen a few times. The genes are TRBV5-3 and TRBJ1-2; 11 bases match TRBD1. TRBV5-3 is known as an ORF, though its function is uncertain. With V trimmed by 3 bases and J by 6 bases, 7 bases remained unmatched. The CDR3 consists of 15 residues. CDR3 region: CARSSPPGQGDGYTF. CDR3 in DNA: TGTGCCAGAAGCTCCCCCCCGGGACAGGGGGATGGCTACACCTTC.

The V call is TRBV3-1, the J call TRBJ2-1; no reliable D call. CDR3 length: 14 residues. Trimming stripped 0 bases from V and 6 bases from J, with 9 bases between. CDR1 is LGHDT, CDR2 YNNKEL, per germline (reference sequence). The CDR3 region is CASSQDRVINEQFF. In DNA, the CDR3 is TGTGCCAGCAGCCAAGATAGGGTAATCAATGAGCAGTTCTTC.

This clonotype appeared a few times. V gene TRBV2 combines with J gene TRBJ2-1, with D hard to call. CDR3 length: 13 residues. The germline CDR1 and CDR2 sequences are SNHLY and FYNNEI. Between the trimmed V and J ends, which lost 4 bases and 5 bases, there was a span of 9 bases. The CDR3 nucleotides read TGTGCCAGCAGTGGGCCCGCTAACAATGAGCAGTTCTTC. Its protein is CASSGPANNEQFF.

The chain links TRBV29-1 to TRBJ2-1, with a tentative D call TRBD1 (5 bases). With 2 bases removed from V and 10 bases from J, the gap between germline ends came to 15 bases. This CDR3 is built from 13 residues. The germline CDR1 and CDR2 sequences are SQVTM and ANQGSEA. Here the CDR3 reads CSVESVSPGEQFF. The CDR3 DNA reads TGCAGCGTTGAAAGTGTCTCGCCAGGGGAGCAGTTCTTC.

This clonotype was counted ten times or more. The chain uses TRBV29-1 and TRBJ2-3, with 8 bases fitting TRBD1. CDR1 and CDR2 (germline): SQVTM, ANQGSEA. J gave up 5 bases and V 7 bases, and 8 bases lay outside the gene matches. This CDR3 spans 13 amino acids. The CDR3 nucleotides are TGCAGCGCAACTGGGACAGGTCGAGATACGCAGTATTTT. This codes for CSATGTGRDTQYF.

This clonotype has only a few counts. The chain couples TRBV12-3 or TRBV12-4 to TRBJ1-1; D gene uncertain. Trimming pared 2 bases from V and 1 base from J, leaving 8 bases between. This CDR3 is built from 14 residues. The CDR3 sequence is CASSLKAQNTEAFF. Written as DNA, the CDR3 is TGTGCCAGCAGTTTAAAGGCGCAGAACACTGAAGCTTTCTTT.

This clonotype occurred many times. The genes are TRBV11-1 and TRBJ2-7; 9 bases fit TRBD1. The CDR3 covers 15 residues. Germline V gene lookup returns CDR1 SGHAT and CDR2 FQDESV (reference sequence). Losses at the gene ends were 1 base for V and 1 base for J; bases not matched to a gene: 2. CDR3 loop: CASSLGGTGSYEQYF. The CDR3, as DNA: TGTGCCAGCAGCTTAGGTGGGACAGGGTCCTACGAGCAGTACTTC.

This clonotype was counted many times. This sequence joins TRBV27 and TRBJ1-4, with no clear D. V shed 4 bases and J shed 6 bases, with 18 bases lying between them. CDR1 MNHEY and CDR2 SMNVEV come from the germline V gene (reference sequence). The CDR3 length is 16 residues. The CDR3 sequence: CASSSARSERDEKLFF. In nucleotides, the CDR3 is TGTGCCAGCAGTTCCGCCCGGTCAGAGCGAGATGAAAAACTGTTTTTT. Drawing the rest from reference TRBV27 and TRBJ1-4, the complete variable domain is EAQVTQNPRYLITVTGKKLTVTCSQNMNHEYMSWYRQDPGLGLRQIYYSMNVEVTDKGDVPEGYKVSRKEKRNFPLILESPSPNQTSLYFCASSSARSERDEKLFFGSGTQLSVL.

This clonotype was observed at least ten times. The CDR3 reads CASSPPGGLSEKLFF. CDR3 DNA: TGTGCCAGCAGTCCCCCAGGGGGTTTGAGTGAAAAACTGTTTTTT. This chain connects TRBV28 to TRBJ1-4; 7 positions agree with TRBD1. Germline trimming cut 5 bases from V and 7 bases from J; bases unmatched to any gene: 10. Germline V CDR1 and CDR2: MDHEN, SYDVKM. The CDR3 length is 15 residues.

This clonotype was picked up many times. The rearrangement links TRBV24-1 to TRBJ2-1; unclear D gene. Trimming shortened V by 3 bases and J by 9 bases, and 20 bases separated the two germline ends. CDR1 KGHDR and CDR2 SFDVKD come from the germline V gene. This CDR3 has 16 residues. CDR3: CATSDRTGRSLGEQFF. The CDR3 DNA reads TGTGCCACCAGTGATAGAACGGGCCGTTCCCTGGGTGAGCAGTTCTTC.

This clonotype was seen ten or more times. This rearrangement joins TRBV6-6 to TRBJ1-1; no firm D call. Per the germline V gene, CDR1 is MNHNY and CDR2 is SVGAGI (reference sequence). The CDR3 has 11 residues. Trimming removed 6 bases from V and 4 bases from J, with 6 bases in between. The CDR3, as DNA: TGTGCCAGCAGGCTTCTCACTGAAGCTTTCTTT. Protein product: CASRLLTEAFF.

The table lists this clonotype with many counts. J is TRBJ2-7 and V is TRBV28; D perhaps matches TRBD2 (5 bases). Between the trimmed V and J ends, which lost 3 bases and 7 bases, there was a span of 10 bases. From germline, CDR1 is MDHEN and CDR2 SYDVKM. The CDR3 has 12 residues. The chain's CDR3 is CASSFGISEQYF. CDR3 bases: TGTGCCAGCAGTTTCGGGATTTCAGAGCAGTACTTC.

This clonotype was seen repeatedly, ten times or more. The chain joins TRBV20-1 to TRBJ2-3; D is undetermined. V was clipped by 0 bases and J by 5 bases, with 12 bases between them. The germline V gene encodes CDR1 DFQATT and CDR2 SNEGSKA (reference sequence). The length of the CDR3 is 14 residues. The CDR3 sequence: CSARDIRVGDTQYF. The CDR3 DNA is TGCAGTGCTAGAGATATTAGGGTAGGAGATACGCAGTATTTT.

V and J are TRBV5-4 and TRBJ2-7, with 9 bases fitting TRBD1. The CDR3 is 16 amino acids. V lost 2 bases, J lost 3 bases, and 9 bases stayed unmatched. Germline V lookup: CDR1 SGHNT, CDR2 YYREEE (reference sequence). CDR3 amino acids: CASSFASTGGNYEQYF. The CDR3 bases are TGTGCCAGCAGCTTTGCGTCAACAGGGGGCAACTACGAGCAGTACTTC.

This clonotype appeared many times. The V gene is TRBV5-1, the J gene TRBJ2-1, with 7 bases lining up with TRBD2. Germline loops: CDR1 SGHRS, CDR2 YFSETQ. The CDR3 has 15 amino acids. V trimming: 2 bases; J trimming: 0 bases; junction bases outside the gene matches: 2. The CDR3 is CASSFLAVSYNEQFF. In DNA, the CDR3 is TGCGCCAGCAGCTTCCTAGCGGTCTCCTACAATGAGCAGTTCTTC.

In its sample, this clonotype was seen many times. The chain carries TRBV24-1 and TRBJ2-3; possible D gene TRBD1, 6 bases. CDR1 is KGHDR, CDR2 SFDVKD, per germline. This CDR3 is built from 15 residues. V was shortened by 7 bases and J by 4 bases, with 17 bases between the two germline ends. CDR3 protein: CATRSQGGVSDTQYF. CDR3 bases: TGTGCCACCAGGTCACAGGGTGGAGTATCAGATACGCAGTATTTT.

This clonotype turned up a few times. This may be a read error: a much more frequent sequence differs by one nucleotide. This chain uses TRBV28 with TRBJ2-2; a weak D match, TRBD2 (5 bases). The CDR3 extends over 14 amino acids. Germline V gene sequence: CDR1 MDHEN, CDR2 SYDVKM. This CDR3 is CASSFGVITGELSF. The CDR3 DNA sequence: TGTGCCAGCAGTTTCGGGGTAATCACCGGGGAGCTGTCTTTT.

This clonotype was observed a handful of times. The rearrangement uses TRBV4-1 and TRBJ2-2; no reliable D call. This CDR3 contains 13 residues. Germline CDR1 reads MGHRA; CDR2 reads YSYEKL. V was trimmed by 2 bases and J by 6 bases, leaving 7 bases between them. This CDR3 is CASSQTFAGELFF. CDR3 nucleotide sequence: TGCGCCAGCAGCCAAACGTTCGCCGGGGAGCTGTTTTTT.

This clonotype was counted only a few times. CDR3: CASSLQALEQYF. The CDR3, as DNA: TGTGCCAGCAGTCTACAGGCGCTCGAGCAGTACTTC. The V call is TRBV28, the J call TRBJ2-7, with a tentative D call TRBD1 (5 bases). Germline CDR1 MDHEN, CDR2 SYDVKM. The CDR3 spans 12 residues. The V end lost 5 bases, the J end lost 6 bases, and 11 bases lay between the germline ends.

This clonotype was seen many times. This chain uses TRBV7-9 with TRBJ2-3; D unclear. The CDR3 loop spans 12 amino acids. CDR1 is SEHNR and CDR2 is FQNEAQ in the germline V gene (reference sequence). V was shortened by 1 base and J by 5 bases, with 4 bases between the two germline ends. The DNA for the CDR3 is TGTGCCAGCAGCTTAGTTGGAGATACGCAGTATTTT. Translation gives CASSLVGDTQYF.

This clonotype was detected ten times or more. This chain uses TRBV20-1 with TRBJ1-4, with 8 bases that match TRBD1. The germline V gene encodes CDR1 DFQATT and CDR2 SNEGSKA (reference sequence). The CDR3 is 13 residues long. The CDR3 coding sequence is TGCAGCGCTCAATCAGGGGGCAATGAAAAACTGTTTTTT. Protein sequence: CSAQSGGNEKLFF.

This chain links TRBV7-2 with TRBJ2-2; D is uncertain. Per the germline V gene, CDR1 is SGHTA and CDR2 is FQGNSA. Deletions cut 1 base from V and 2 bases from J, with 2 bases between. This CDR3 region has 13 residues. In DNA, the CDR3 is TGTGCCAGCAGCTTAGGTAACACCGGGGAGCTGTTTTTT. Encoded protein: CASSLGNTGELFF. Complete variable domain (other parts from reference TRBV7-2 and TRBJ2-2): GAGVSQSPSNKVTEKGKDVELRCDPISGHTALYWYRQSLGQGLEFLIYFQGNSAPDKSGLPSDRFSAERTGGSVSTLTIQRTQQEDSAVYLCASSLGNTGELFFGEGSRLTVL.